The 10 T cell receptor beta chains reported below all come from one sample, sequenced in a study of T cell responses to AZD1222 COVID-19 vaccine. The repertoire was sequenced with immunoSEQ multiplex PCR; TCRdb's copy has only in-frame clones and lacks some. This table has under 95,000 clones, 89% appearing once. The specimen was peripheral blood, collected on day 0 of AZD1222 vaccination. These receptors originate from an adult in good health.

V is TRBV28 and J is TRBJ1-1, with D possibly matching TRBD1 (5 bases). Trimming took 4 bases from V and 4 from J, leaving 13 bases between them. The CDR3 contains 14 residues. Germline V gene lookup returns CDR1 MDHEN and CDR2 SYDVKM. In nucleotides, the CDR3 is TGTGCCAGCAGTTCCGGCCAGGGTACCACTGAAGCTTTCTTT. Translating it yields CASSSGQGTTEAFF.

V is TRBV7-2 and J is TRBJ2-7; D is unresolved. V was cut by 5 bases and J by 7 bases, with 12 bases left in between. The CDR3 is made up of 12 amino acids. Germline CDR1 SGHTA, CDR2 FQGNSA. The DNA of the CDR3 is TGTGCCAGCAGCCTCCGAGGTCTGGAGCAGTACTTC. This sequence encodes CASSLRGLEQYF. Combining the CDR3 with reference TRBV7-2 and TRBJ2-7 gives the whole variable domain GAGVSQSPSNKVTEKGKDVELRCDPISGHTALYWYRQSLGQGLEFLIYFQGNSAPDKSGLPSDRFSAERTGGSVSTLTIQRTQQEDSAVYLCASSLRGLEQYFGPGTRLTVT.

This chain connects TRBV5-1 to TRBJ2-1, with TRBD1 identical over 7 bases. Germline CDR1 is SGHRS and CDR2 is YFSETQ. J gave up 4 bases and V 5 bases, and 9 bases lay outside the gene matches. The CDR3 length is 15 residues. The CDR3 here is CASRQGVIGYNEQFF. CDR3 bases: TGCGCCAGCAGGCAGGGGGTGATTGGGTACAATGAGCAGTTCTTC.

The chain combines TRBV2 with TRBJ1-2; TRBD1 matches 8 bases. V lost 7 bases to trimming and J lost 5 bases; unmatched junction nucleotides: 9. The CDR3 extends over 14 amino acids. CDR1 and CDR2 from the germline V gene are SNHLY and FYNNEI. The CDR3 is CASTGQGLSYGYTF. Here the CDR3 DNA reads TGTGCCAGCACAGGACAGGGTTTATCTTATGGCTACACCTTC.

V is TRBV27 and J is TRBJ1-2, with TRBD1 matching over 8 bases. The V segment lost 10 bases and the J segment 2 bases; nucleotides outside the gene matches: 9. CDR3 size: 14 residues. Germline values: CDR1 MNHEY, CDR2 SMNVEV (reference sequence). Here the CDR3 DNA reads TGTGCCAACAGACCGGACAGGGTCAACTATGGCTACACCTTC. Residues: CANRPDRVNYGYTF.

The gene calls are TRBV5-1 and TRBJ1-1; TRBD1 agrees at 8 bases. The CDR3 length is 14 residues. CDR1 is SGHRS and CDR2 is YFSETQ in the germline V gene. V dropped 4 bases and J dropped 4; count of bases not matched to a gene: 6. In nucleotides, the CDR3 is TGCGCCAGCAGCCAAGACAGGGGAGGCACTGAAGCTTTCTTT. Translation gives CASSQDRGGTEAFF. Together with reference TRBV5-1 and TRBJ1-1, the CDR3 gives the full variable domain: KAGVTQTPRYLIKTRGQQVTLSCSPISGHRSVSWYQQTPGQGLQFLFEYFSETQRNKGNFPGRFSGRQFSNSRSEMNVSTLELGDSALYLCASSQDRGGTEAFFGQGTRLTVV.

V is TRBV27 and J is TRBJ1-2; the D is unclear. V was shortened by 2 bases and J by 0 bases, with 10 bases between the two germline ends. The CDR3 runs to 15 residues. CDR1 is MNHEY and CDR2 is SMNVEV in the germline V gene (reference sequence). The CDR3 DNA sequence: TGTGCCAGCAGTTTAATGCCTACAGCTAACTATGGCTACACCTTC. Translated, it gives CASSLMPTANYGYTF.

V gene TRBV6-1 combines with J gene TRBJ1-2; D is uncertain. The CDR3 is 14 amino acids. Looked up from germline, CDR1 is MNHNS and CDR2 is SASEGT. V was pared by 2 bases and J by 8 bases, with 15 bases between. The chain's CDR3 is CASSELNNRQGYTF. For the CDR3, the DNA is TGTGCCAGCAGTGAACTTAACAACCGACAAGGCTACACCTTC.

This clone was seen once. The gene calls are TRBV28 and TRBJ1-3; 7 bases align to TRBD1. Per germline, CDR1 MDHEN and CDR2 SYDVKM. Trimming cost V 3 bases and J 3 bases; bases outside gene matches: 5. The CDR3 extends over 15 amino acids. The CDR3 is CASSLAGGLGNTIYF. The CDR3 DNA reads as TGTGCCAGCAGTTTGGCAGGGGGTCTTGGAAACACCATATATTTT.

The chain has TRBV6-5 and TRBJ2-3; perhaps TRBD2 as D (8 bases). The germline V and J ends were trimmed by 6 bases and 11 bases, with 21 bases remaining between them. CDR1 and CDR2 (germline): MNHEY, SVGAGI. The CDR3 has 14 residues. CDR3 nucleotides: TGTGCCAGCAGGAGGACTAGCAGGGGGGGCGGGCAGTATTTT. Amino acids: CASRRTSRGGGQYF.